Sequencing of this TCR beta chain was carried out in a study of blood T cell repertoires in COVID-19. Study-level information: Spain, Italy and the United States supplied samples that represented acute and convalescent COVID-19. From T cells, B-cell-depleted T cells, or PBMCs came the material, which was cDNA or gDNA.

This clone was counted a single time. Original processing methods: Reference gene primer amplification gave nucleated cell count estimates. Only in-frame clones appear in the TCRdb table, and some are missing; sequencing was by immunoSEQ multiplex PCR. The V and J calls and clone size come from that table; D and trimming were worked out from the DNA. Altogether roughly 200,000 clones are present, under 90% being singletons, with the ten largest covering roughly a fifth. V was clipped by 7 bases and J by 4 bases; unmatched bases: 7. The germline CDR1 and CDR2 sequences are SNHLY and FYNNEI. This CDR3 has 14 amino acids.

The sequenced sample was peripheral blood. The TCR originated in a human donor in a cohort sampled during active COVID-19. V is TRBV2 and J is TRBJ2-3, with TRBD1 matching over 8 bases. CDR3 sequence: CASKRTGWADTQYF. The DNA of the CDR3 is TGTGCCAGCAAACGGACAGGGTGGGCAGATACGCAGTATTTT.